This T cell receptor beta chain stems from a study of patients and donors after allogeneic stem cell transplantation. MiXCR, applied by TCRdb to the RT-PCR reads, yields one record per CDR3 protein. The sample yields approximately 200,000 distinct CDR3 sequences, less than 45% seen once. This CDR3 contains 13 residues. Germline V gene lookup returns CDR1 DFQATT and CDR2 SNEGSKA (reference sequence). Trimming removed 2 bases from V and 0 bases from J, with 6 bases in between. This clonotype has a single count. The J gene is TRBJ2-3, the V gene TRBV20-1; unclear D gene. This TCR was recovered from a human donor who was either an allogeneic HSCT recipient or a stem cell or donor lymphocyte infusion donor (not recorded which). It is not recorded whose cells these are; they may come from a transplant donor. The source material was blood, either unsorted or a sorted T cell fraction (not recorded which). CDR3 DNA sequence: TGCAGTGCTAGATCACCTAGCACAGATACGCAGTATTTT. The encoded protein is CSARSPSTDTQYF.